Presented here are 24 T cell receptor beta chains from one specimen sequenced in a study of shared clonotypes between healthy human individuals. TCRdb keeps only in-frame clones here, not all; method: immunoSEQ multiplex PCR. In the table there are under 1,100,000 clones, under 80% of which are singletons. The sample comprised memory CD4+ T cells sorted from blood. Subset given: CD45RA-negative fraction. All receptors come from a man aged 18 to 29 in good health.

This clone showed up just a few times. In DNA, the CDR3 is TGTGCCAGCAGAGCTGGACAGAGATATAATTCACCCCTCCACTTT. Protein product: CASRAGQRYNSPLHF. V gene TRBV6-6 combines with J gene TRBJ1-6; tentatively, D is TRBD1 (6 bases). The CDR3 sequence is 15 residues long. Trimming took off 6 bases at V and 4 bases at J, with 13 bases between the two ends. Per the germline V gene, CDR1 is MNHNY and CDR2 is SVGAGI (reference sequence).

Written as DNA, the CDR3 is TGTGCCATCAGTGAAGCGGCGACTGCGAATTCACCCCTCCACTTT. Translating it yields CAISEAATANSPLHF. This chain joins TRBV10-3 and TRBJ1-6; D is unresolved. Germline CDR1 ENHRY, CDR2 SYGVKD. The CDR3 is 15 amino acids. The V end was cut by 3 bases, the J end by 7 bases, with 13 bases between.

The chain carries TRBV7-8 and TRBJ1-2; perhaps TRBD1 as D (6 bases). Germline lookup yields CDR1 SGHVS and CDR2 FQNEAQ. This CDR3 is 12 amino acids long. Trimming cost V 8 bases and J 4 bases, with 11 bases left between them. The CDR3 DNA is TGTGCCAGCGTTGACAGGTTCTATGGCTACACCTTC. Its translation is CASVDRFYGYTF.

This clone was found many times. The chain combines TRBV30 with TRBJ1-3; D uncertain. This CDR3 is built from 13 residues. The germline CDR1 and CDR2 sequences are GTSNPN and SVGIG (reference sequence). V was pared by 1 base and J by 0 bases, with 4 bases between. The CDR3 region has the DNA TGTGCCTGGAGTGCCCACTCTGGAAACACCATATATTTT. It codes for CAWSAHSGNTIYF.

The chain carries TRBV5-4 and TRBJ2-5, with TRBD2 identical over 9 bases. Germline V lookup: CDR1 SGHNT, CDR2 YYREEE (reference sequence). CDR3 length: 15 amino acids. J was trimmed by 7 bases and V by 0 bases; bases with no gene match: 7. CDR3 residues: CASSLAVAGVGTQYF. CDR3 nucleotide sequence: TGTGCCAGCAGCTTGGCGGTAGCGGGAGTCGGGACCCAGTACTTC. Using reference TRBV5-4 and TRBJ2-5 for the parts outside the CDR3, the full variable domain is ETGVTQSPTHLIKTRGQQVTLRCSSQSGHNTVSWYQQALGQGPQFIFQYYREEENGRGNFPPRFSGLQFPNYSSELNVNALELDDSALYLCASSLAVAGVGTQYFGPGTRLLVL.

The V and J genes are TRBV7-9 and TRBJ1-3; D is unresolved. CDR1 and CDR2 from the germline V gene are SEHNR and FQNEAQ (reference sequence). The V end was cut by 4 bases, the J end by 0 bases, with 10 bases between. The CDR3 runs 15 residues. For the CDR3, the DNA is TGTGCCAGCAGCTCAATAGGATACTCTGGAAACACCATATATTTT. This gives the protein CASSSIGYSGNTIYF. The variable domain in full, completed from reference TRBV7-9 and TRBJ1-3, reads DTGVSQNPRHKITKRGQNVTFRCDPISEHNRLYWYRQTLGQGPEFLTYFQNEAQLEKSRLLSDRFSAERPKGSFSTLEIQRTEQGDSAMYLCASSSIGYSGNTIYFGEGSWLTVV.

This chain's CDR3 is CASSGAGGTEAFF. CDR3 nucleotide sequence: TGTGCCAGCAGTGGGGCCGGGGGGACTGAAGCTTTCTTT. The genes are TRBV25-1 and TRBJ1-1, with TRBD1 as a possible D gene (5 bases). Deletions cut 4 bases from V and 5 bases from J, with 11 bases between. Germline CDR1 reads MGHDK; CDR2 reads SYGVNS. This CDR3 has 13 residues.

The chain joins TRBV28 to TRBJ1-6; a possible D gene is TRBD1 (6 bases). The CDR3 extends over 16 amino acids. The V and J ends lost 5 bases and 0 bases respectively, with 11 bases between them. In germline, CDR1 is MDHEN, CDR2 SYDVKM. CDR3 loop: CASSGQPSSYNSPLHF. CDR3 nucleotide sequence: TGTGCCAGCAGTGGACAGCCGAGCTCCTATAATTCACCCCTCCACTTT.

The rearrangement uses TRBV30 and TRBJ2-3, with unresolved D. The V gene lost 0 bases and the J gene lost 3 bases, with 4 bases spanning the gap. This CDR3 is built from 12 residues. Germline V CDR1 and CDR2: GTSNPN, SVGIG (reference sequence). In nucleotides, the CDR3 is TGTGCCTGGAGTGTGCGGACAGATACGCAGTATTTT. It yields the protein CAWSVRTDTQYF.

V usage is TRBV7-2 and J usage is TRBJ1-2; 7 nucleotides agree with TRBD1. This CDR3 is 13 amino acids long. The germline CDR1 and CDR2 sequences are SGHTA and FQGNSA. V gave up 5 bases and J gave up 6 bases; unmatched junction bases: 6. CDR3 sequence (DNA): TGTGCCAGCAGCACGAGACAGGGTAATGGCTACACCTTC. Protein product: CASSTRQGNGYTF.

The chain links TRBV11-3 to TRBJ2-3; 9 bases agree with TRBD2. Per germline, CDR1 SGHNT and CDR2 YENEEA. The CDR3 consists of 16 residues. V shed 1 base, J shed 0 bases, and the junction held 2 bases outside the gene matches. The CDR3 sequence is CASSLGLAESTDTQYF. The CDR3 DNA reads TGTGCCAGCAGCTTAGGACTAGCGGAGAGCACAGATACGCAGTATTTT.

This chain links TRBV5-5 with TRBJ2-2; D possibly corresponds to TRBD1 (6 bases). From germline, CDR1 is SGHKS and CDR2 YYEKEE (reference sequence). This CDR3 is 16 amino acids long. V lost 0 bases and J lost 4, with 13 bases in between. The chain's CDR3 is CASSLVGGVSTGELFF. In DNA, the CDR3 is TGTGCCAGCAGCTTGGTTGGGGGCGTTAGCACCGGGGAGCTGTTTTTT.

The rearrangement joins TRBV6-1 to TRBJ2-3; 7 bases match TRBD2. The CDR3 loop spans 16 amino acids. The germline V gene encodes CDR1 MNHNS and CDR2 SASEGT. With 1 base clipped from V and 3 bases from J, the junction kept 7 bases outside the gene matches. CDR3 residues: CASSEGGGRATDTQYF. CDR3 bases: TGTGCCAGCAGTGAAGGGGGTGGGAGGGCAACAGATACGCAGTATTTT.

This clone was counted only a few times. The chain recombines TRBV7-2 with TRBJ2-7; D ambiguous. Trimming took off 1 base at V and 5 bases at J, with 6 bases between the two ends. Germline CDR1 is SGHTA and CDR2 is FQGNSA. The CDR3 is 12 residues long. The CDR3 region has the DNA TGTGCCAGCAGCTTAGTTAGGGACGAGCAGTACTTC. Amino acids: CASSLVRDEQYF.

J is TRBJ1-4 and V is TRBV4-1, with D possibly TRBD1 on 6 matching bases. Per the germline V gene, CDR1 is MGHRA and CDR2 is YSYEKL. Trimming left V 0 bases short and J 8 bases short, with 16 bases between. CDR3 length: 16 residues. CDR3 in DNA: TGCGCCAGCAGCCAAGATGTGCAGGGGCTGGGGGAAAAACTGTTTTTT. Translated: CASSQDVQGLGEKLFF.

CDR3 sequence reads: CASSWGDRGLTNEQFF. In DNA form, the CDR3 reads TGCGCCAGCAGCTGGGGAGACAGGGGCCTTACGAATGAGCAGTTCTTC. This sequence joins TRBV5-1 and TRBJ2-1; TRBD1 matches 8 bases. The junction had 12 bases not matched to a gene; V was cut back by 3 bases and J by 7 bases. Germline-derived CDR1 and CDR2 are SGHRS and YFSETQ. CDR3 length equals 16 residues.

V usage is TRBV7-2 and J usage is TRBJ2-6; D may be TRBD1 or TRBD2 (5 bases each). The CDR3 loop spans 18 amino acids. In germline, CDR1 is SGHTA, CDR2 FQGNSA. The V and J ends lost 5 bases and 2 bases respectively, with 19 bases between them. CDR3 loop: CASSKDNARVPGANVLTF. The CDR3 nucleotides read TGTGCCAGCAGCAAGGACAACGCGAGGGTACCTGGGGCCAACGTCCTGACTTTC.

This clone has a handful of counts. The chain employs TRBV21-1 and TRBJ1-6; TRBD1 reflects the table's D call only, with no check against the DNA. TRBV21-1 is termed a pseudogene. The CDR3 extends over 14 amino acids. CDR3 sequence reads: CASSKDREGSPLHF. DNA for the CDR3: TGTGCCAGCAGCAAGGACAGGGAAGGTTCACCCCTCCACTTT.

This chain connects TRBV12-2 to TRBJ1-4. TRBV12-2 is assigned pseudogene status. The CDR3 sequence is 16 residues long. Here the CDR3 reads CASRLDRVATNEKLFF. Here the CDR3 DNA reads TGTGCAAGTCGCTTAGACCGAGTTGCAACTAATGAAAAACTGTTTTTT.

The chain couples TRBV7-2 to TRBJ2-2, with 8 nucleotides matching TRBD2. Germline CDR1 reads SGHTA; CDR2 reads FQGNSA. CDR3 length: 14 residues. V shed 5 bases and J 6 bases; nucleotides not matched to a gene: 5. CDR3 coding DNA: TGTGCCAGCAGCCAGCGGACTAGCCCCGGGGAGCTGTTTTTT. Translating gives CASSQRTSPGELFF.

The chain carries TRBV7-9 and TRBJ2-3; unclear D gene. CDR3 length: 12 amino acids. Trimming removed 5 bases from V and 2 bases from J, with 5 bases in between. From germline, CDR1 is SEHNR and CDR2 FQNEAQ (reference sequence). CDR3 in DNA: TGTGCCAGCAGCATTTACACAGATACGCAGTATTTT. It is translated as CASSIYTDTQYF. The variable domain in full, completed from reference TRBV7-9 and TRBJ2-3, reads DTGVSQNPRHKITKRGQNVTFRCDPISEHNRLYWYRQTLGQGPEFLTYFQNEAQLEKSRLLSDRFSAERPKGSFSTLEIQRTEQGDSAMYLCASSIYTDTQYFGPGTRLTVL.

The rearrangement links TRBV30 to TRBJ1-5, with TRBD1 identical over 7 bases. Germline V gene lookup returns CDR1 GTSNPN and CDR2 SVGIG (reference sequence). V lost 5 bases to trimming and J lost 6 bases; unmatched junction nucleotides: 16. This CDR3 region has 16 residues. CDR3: CAWSGRGSQWGQPQHF. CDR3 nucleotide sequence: TGTGCCTGGTCTGGCAGGGGGTCCCAGTGGGGTCAGCCCCAGCATTTT. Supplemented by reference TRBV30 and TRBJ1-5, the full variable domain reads SQTIHQWPATLVQPVGSPLSLECTVEGTSNPNLYWYRQAAGRGLQLLFYSVGIGQISSEVPQNLSASRPQDRQFILSSKKLLLSDSGFYLCAWSGRGSQWGQPQHFGDGTRLSIL.

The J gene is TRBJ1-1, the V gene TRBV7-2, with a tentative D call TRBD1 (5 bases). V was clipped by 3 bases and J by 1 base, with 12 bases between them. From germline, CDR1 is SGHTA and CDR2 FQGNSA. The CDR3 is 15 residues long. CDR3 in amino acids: CASSFAGGGNTEAFF. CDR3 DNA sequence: TGTGCCAGCAGCTTCGCGGGGGGTGGGAACACTGAAGCTTTCTTT.

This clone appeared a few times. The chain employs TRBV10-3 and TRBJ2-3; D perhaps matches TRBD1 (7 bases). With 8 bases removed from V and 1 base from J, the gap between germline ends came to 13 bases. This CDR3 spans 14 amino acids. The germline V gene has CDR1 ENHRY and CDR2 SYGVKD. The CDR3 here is CAIGGTAGTDTQYF. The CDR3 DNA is TGTGCCATCGGGGGGACAGCGGGCACAGATACGCAGTATTTT.